This TCR beta chain was retrieved from a study of OX40 agonist ivuxolimab in advanced cancers. Overall study: Averaging 60 years in age, with a range of about 23 to 79, the cohort was 80% to 90% male. Study-level results: Individuals who were partial responders at 0.1-3.0 mg/kg had clonal expansion that ranked among the lowest.

With regard to this clone: Its cognate antigen is unknown.

The germline CDR1 and CDR2 sequences are ENHRY and SYGVKD. V lost 4 bases and J lost 5; bases outside the gene matches: 8. This CDR3 comprises 17 residues. The assay was immunoSEQ multiplex PCR, and TCRdb's table has in-frame clones only and misses some. The repertoire holds some 35,000 clones, with about 82% as singletons. The chain recombines TRBV10-3 with TRBJ2-1, with 13 positions matching TRBD2. Sequences were derived from CD4+ or CD8+ T cells sorted from blood, sampled in a trial of the OX40 agonist ivuxolimab. This receptor was taken from an adult with an advanced solid tumor such as melanoma, head and neck, liver or kidney cancer. Written as DNA, the CDR3 is TGTGCCATCAGTGGGACTAGCGGGGGCCACACCCACAATGAGCAGTTCTTC. Its translation: CAISGTSGGHTHNEQFF.